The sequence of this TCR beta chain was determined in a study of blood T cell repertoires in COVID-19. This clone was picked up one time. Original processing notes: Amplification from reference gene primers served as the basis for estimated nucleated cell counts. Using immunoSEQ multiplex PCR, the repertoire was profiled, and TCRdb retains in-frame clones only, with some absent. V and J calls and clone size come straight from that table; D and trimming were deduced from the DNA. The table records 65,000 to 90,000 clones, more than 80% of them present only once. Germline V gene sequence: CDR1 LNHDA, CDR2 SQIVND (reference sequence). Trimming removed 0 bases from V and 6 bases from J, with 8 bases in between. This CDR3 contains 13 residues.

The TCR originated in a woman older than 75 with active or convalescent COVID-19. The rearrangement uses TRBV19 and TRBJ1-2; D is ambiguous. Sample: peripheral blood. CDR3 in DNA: TGTGCCAGTAGTATAGAAGCGGCTCATGGCTACACCTTC. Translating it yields CASSIEAAHGYTF.